What follows are 22 T cell receptor beta chains derived from one specimen sequenced in a study of CD8 T cell repertoires and HIV-1 epitope variants. Antigens for these TCRs are unknown. Data came from immunoSEQ multiplex PCR; TCRdb stores just in-frame clones and leaves some out. The table lists under 6,000 clones, approximately 61% of them singletons. Sequenced material: cultured CD8+ T cells derived from PBMCs. These receptors were collected from a male donor with HIV.

This clone has only a few counts. The chain employs TRBV28 and TRBJ2-7; maybe TRBD2 (5 bases). CDR3 length: 14 amino acids. Trimming took off 7 bases at V and 7 bases at J, with 20 bases between the two ends. Germline assignment: CDR1 MDHEN and CDR2 SYDVKM. The CDR3 region is CASIAPTGPREQYF. DNA of the CDR3: TGTGCCAGCATAGCGCCAACCGGACCCCGAGAGCAGTACTTC.

This clone has just a few counts. The CDR3 protein is CASSSQTSERSYEQYF. In DNA, the CDR3 is TGTGCCAGCAGCTCACAAACTAGCGAGCGCTCCTACGAGCAGTACTTC. The rearrangement joins TRBV7-9 to TRBJ2-7, with 7 bases aligning to TRBD2. Losses at the gene ends were 4 bases for V and 0 bases for J; bases not matched to a gene: 9. This CDR3 region has 16 residues. Germline V gene sequence: CDR1 SEHNR, CDR2 FQNEAQ (reference sequence). The full variable domain, with the rest looked up from reference TRBV7-9 and TRBJ2-7, is DTGVSQNPRHKITKRGQNVTFRCDPISEHNRLYWYRQTLGQGPEFLTYFQNEAQLEKSRLLSDRFSAERPKGSFSTLEIQRTEQGDSAMYLCASSSQTSERSYEQYFGPGTRLTVT.

The chain has TRBV7-6 and TRBJ2-7, with 8 positions matching TRBD2. Trimming took 1 base from V and 0 from J; bases not matched to a gene: 5. The germline gives CDR1 SGHVS, CDR2 FNYEAQ. The CDR3 loop spans 16 amino acids. CDR3 in amino acids: CASSLVGGDPSYEQYF. The CDR3 nucleotides are TGTGCCAGCAGCTTAGTCGGGGGGGACCCCTCCTACGAGCAGTACTTC.

V gene TRBV5-8 combines with J gene TRBJ2-5; 12 bases fit TRBD2. The DNA end is more similar to TRBJ2-7, so the J call may be wrong. This CDR3 has 18 residues. Germline-derived CDR1 and CDR2 are SGHTS and YDEGEE. CDR3 DNA: TGTGCCAGCAGCAGTGTCACCCTAGCGGGAGGGAGCTCCTACGAGCAGTACTTC. It is translated as CASSSVTLAGGSSYEQYF.

The chain links TRBV4-1 to TRBJ2-1; D not resolved. The CDR3 extends over 15 amino acids. Trimming took 0 bases from V and 6 from J, leaving 12 bases between them. The germline V gene has CDR1 MGHRA and CDR2 YSYEKL. The CDR3 spells CASSQEGLWSNEQFF. As DNA, the CDR3 is TGCGCCAGCAGCCAAGAAGGTCTATGGTCCAATGAGCAGTTCTTC.

V gene TRBV6-1 combines with J gene TRBJ2-7; 10 bases line up with TRBD2. This CDR3 has 18 amino acids. Per the germline V gene, CDR1 is MNHNS and CDR2 is SASEGT. V dropped 0 bases and J dropped 1; count of bases not matched to a gene: 9. CDR3: CASSEAGVAGGGSYEQYF. The CDR3 nucleotides are TGTGCCAGCAGTGAAGCCGGGGTAGCGGGGGGAGGGTCCTACGAGCAGTACTTC.

The chain carries TRBV6-1 and TRBJ1-4, with D uncertain. Trimming shortened V by 3 bases and J by 0 bases, and 11 bases separated the two germline ends. The CDR3 runs 16 residues. Germline V lookup: CDR1 MNHNS, CDR2 SASEGT. The CDR3 sequence: CASSEVWPATNEKLFF. DNA of the CDR3: TGTGCCAGCAGTGAGGTCTGGCCGGCAACTAATGAAAAACTGTTTTTT.

The CDR3 protein is CASSLWQGELNEQFF. CDR3 nucleotide sequence: TGCGCCAGCAGCTTGTGGCAGGGGGAACTAAATGAGCAGTTCTTC. The gene calls are TRBV5-1 and TRBJ2-1, with 7 nucleotides matching TRBD1. With V trimmed by 1 base and J by 7 bases, 8 bases remained unmatched. The CDR3 has 15 residues. The germline gives CDR1 SGHRS, CDR2 YFSETQ.

The chain carries TRBV19 and TRBJ2-1, with D possibly TRBD2 on 5 matching bases. Germline CDR1 reads LNHDA; CDR2 reads SQIVND (reference sequence). Trimming stripped 5 bases from V and 5 bases from J, with 10 bases between. The length of the CDR3 is 13 residues. CDR3 protein: CASSLGGDNEQFF. For the CDR3, the DNA is TGTGCCAGTAGTCTTGGAGGTGACAATGAGCAGTTCTTC.

This sequence joins TRBV9 and TRBJ2-1; no reliable D call. Germline CDR1 reads SGDLS; CDR2 reads YYNGEE. This CDR3 has 11 residues. Between the trimmed V and J ends, which lost 4 bases and 6 bases, there was a span of 5 bases. In nucleotides, the CDR3 is TGTGCCAGCAGCACGAGCAATGAGCAGTTCTTC. Its protein product is CASSTSNEQFF.

The V call is TRBV6-6, the J call TRBJ2-7; 7 positions agree with TRBD1. V dropped 2 bases and J dropped 0; count of bases not matched to a gene: 1. The CDR3 contains 14 residues. The germline gives CDR1 MNHNY, CDR2 SVGAGI (reference sequence). The CDR3 coding sequence is TGTGCCAGCAGTTACCGGACAGGCTCCTACGAGCAGTACTTC. As protein: CASSYRTGSYEQYF.

This rearrangement joins TRBV1 to TRBJ2-2; TRBD2, the table's D call, lacks a check against the DNA. TRBV1 is flagged as a pseudogene. This CDR3 spans 17 amino acids. The CDR3 DNA follows: TGCACCAGCAGCCAAGATCAGGTTAGCGGGGACACCGGGGAGCTGTTTTTT. Its protein product is CTSSQDQVSGDTGELFF.

This sequence joins TRBV29-1 and TRBJ2-2, with 7 bases aligning to TRBD2. V trimming: 4 bases; J trimming: 2 bases; junction bases outside the gene matches: 4. Germline-derived CDR1 and CDR2 are SQVTM and ANQGSEA. The CDR3 consists of 14 residues. The DNA for the CDR3 is TGCAGCGTTGGCAGCGGGGCTAACACCGGGGAGCTGTTTTTT. This encodes CSVGSGANTGELFF.

This sequence joins TRBV6-5 and TRBJ2-1; D is uncertain. The CDR3 extends over 13 amino acids. V dropped 6 bases and J dropped 7 bases, with 13 bases sitting between them. Looked up from germline, CDR1 is MNHEY and CDR2 is SVGAGI. Here the CDR3 DNA reads TGTGCCAGCAGCCTAGACCCGAGGAATGAGCAGTTCTTC. Its translation: CASSLDPRNEQFF.

This chain joins TRBV19 and TRBJ1-4; D remains unclear. CDR1 LNHDA and CDR2 SQIVND come from the germline V gene (reference sequence). With 6 bases removed from V and 8 bases from J, the gap between germline ends came to 10 bases. This CDR3 region has 12 residues. CDR3 protein: CASRDGAEKLFF. The DNA for the CDR3 is TGTGCCAGTAGGGACGGCGCGGAAAAACTGTTTTTT.

This clone was found a few times. The chain couples TRBV5-4 to TRBJ2-3, with D hard to call. The ends were cut back, 4 bases at V and 11 bases at J, with 11 bases in the middle. Per the germline V gene, CDR1 is SGHNT and CDR2 is YYREEE (reference sequence). This CDR3 spans 11 amino acids. The CDR3 region is CASSHDPGQYF. The CDR3 region has the DNA TGTGCCAGCAGCCATGACCCGGGGCAGTATTTT.

The sample holds a few counts of this clone. The chain employs TRBV6-1 and TRBJ1-6, with D tentatively TRBD1 (5 bases). This CDR3 has 16 amino acids. Germline CDR1 reads MNHNS; CDR2 reads SASEGT. Trimming removed 0 bases at V and 5 bases at J, with 11 bases between. This CDR3 is CASSEASQGDNSPLHF. In nucleotides, the CDR3 is TGTGCCAGCAGTGAAGCCTCCCAGGGCGATAATTCACCCCTCCACTTT.

J is TRBJ2-4 and V is TRBV13; no clear D. The V end lost 0 bases, the J end lost 5 bases, and 5 bases lay between the germline ends. Germline CDR1 reads PRHDT; CDR2 reads FYEKMQ (reference sequence). The length of the CDR3 is 13 residues. The CDR3 sequence: CASSLGPQNIQYF. CDR3 in DNA: TGTGCCAGCAGCTTAGGGCCCCAAAACATTCAGTACTTC.

This chain connects TRBV27 to TRBJ2-1; 10 bases are a match to TRBD1. Germline V gene lookup returns CDR1 MNHEY and CDR2 SMNVEV (reference sequence). With 7 bases clipped from V and 7 bases from J, the junction kept 13 bases outside the gene matches. CDR3 size: 16 residues. CDR3 DNA sequence: TGTGCCAGCACCCCCTCCCTGGGACAGGGGTTTAATGAGCAGTTCTTC. This translates into CASTPSLGQGFNEQFF.

This clone was seen a single time. The chain joins TRBV28 to TRBJ2-7; 8 nucleotides match TRBD2. CDR1 is MDHEN, CDR2 SYDVKM, per germline. The CDR3 is 14 residues long. Trimming cost V 3 bases and J 3 bases; bases outside gene matches: 4. CDR3 loop: CASSFRLASYEQYF. CDR3 nucleotides: TGTGCCAGCAGTTTTCGACTAGCGAGCTACGAGCAGTACTTC.

The chain joins TRBV5-1 to TRBJ2-3, with 7 bases matching TRBD1. V trimming: 0 bases; J trimming: 4 bases; junction bases outside the gene matches: 2. The CDR3 has 14 amino acids. Germline CDR1 and CDR2: SGHRS and YFSETQ. This chain's CDR3 is CASSLGDSSDTQYF. As DNA, the CDR3 is TGCGCCAGCAGCTTGGGGGACAGCTCAGATACGCAGTATTTT.

The chain employs TRBV7-9 and TRBJ2-7, with 11 bases aligning to TRBD1. Germline CDR1 reads SEHNR; CDR2 reads FQNEAQ (reference sequence). Trimming removed 0 bases from V and 7 bases from J; junction bases left unmatched: 11. The CDR3 totals 17 residues. The CDR3 DNA follows: TGTGCCAGCAGCTTAGCAGGACTAGGACAGGGGGCTTATGAGCAGTACTTC. It codes for CASSLAGLGQGAYEQYF.